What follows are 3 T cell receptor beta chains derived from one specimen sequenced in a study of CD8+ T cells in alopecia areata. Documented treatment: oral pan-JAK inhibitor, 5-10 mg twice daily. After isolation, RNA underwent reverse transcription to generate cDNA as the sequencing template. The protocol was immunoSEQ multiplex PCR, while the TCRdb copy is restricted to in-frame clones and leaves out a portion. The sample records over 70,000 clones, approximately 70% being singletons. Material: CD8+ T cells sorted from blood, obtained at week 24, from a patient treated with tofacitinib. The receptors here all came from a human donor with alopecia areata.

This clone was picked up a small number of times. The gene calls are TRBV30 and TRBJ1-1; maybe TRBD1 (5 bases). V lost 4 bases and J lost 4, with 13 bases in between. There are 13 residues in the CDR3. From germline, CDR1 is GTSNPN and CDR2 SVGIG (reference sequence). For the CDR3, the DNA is TGTGCCTGGAACAAGGGGATAGGCACTGAAGCTTTCTTT. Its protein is CAWNKGIGTEAFF.

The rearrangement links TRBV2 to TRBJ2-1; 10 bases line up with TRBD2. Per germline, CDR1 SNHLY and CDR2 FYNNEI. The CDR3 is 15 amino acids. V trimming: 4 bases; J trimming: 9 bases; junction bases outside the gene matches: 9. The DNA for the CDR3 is TGTGCCAGCAGTGTCCGGCTAGCGGGAGAAGGTGAGCAGTTCTTC. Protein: CASSVRLAGEGEQFF.

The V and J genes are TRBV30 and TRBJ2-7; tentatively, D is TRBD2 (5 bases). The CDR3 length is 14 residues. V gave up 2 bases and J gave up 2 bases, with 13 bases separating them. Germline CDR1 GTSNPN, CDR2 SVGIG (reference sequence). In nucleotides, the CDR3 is TGTGCCTGGAGTTGGGTCTCGGGGACCTACGAGCAGTACTTC. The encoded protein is CAWSWVSGTYEQYF.